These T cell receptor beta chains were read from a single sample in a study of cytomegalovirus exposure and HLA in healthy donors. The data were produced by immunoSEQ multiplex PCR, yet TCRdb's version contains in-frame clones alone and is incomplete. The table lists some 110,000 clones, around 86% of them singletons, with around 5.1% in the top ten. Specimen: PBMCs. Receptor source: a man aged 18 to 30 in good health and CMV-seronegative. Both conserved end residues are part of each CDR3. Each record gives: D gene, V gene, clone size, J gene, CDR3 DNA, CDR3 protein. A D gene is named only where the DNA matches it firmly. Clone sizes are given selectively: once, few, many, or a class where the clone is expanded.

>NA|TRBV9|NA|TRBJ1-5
TGTGCCAGCAGCGCGGACAGTGGCAATCAGCCCCAGCATTTT
CASSADSGNQPQHF
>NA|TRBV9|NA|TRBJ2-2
TGTGCCAGCAGCTCCGCCTCGGGGGTAACGAACACCGGGGAGCTGTTTTTT
CASSSASGVTNTGELFF
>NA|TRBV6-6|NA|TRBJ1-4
TGTGCCAGCAGTCAGACAGCAACTAATGAAAAACTGTTTTTT
CASSQTATNEKLFF
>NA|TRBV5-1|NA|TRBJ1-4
TGCGCCAGCAGCTTTGACAGAGCAACTAATGAAAAACTGTTTTTT
CASSFDRATNEKLFF
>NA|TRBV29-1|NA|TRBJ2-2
TGCAGCGCCGCGGGACTTACCGACACCGGGGAGCTGTTTTTT
CSAAGLTDTGELFF
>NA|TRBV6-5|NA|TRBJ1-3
TGTGCCAGCAGTTATCTCCCGGGGACTGGAAACACCATATATTTT
CASSYLPGTGNTIYF
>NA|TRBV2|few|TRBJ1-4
TGTGCCAGCAGTTCAAACCCCCCCGGCCGGGATGAAAAACTGTTTTTT
CASSSNPPGRDEKLFF
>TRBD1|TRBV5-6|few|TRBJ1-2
TGTGCCACAAAGGACAGGGGCATGGGCTACACCTTC
CATKDRGMGYTF
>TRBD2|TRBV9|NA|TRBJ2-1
TGTGCCAGCAGCGTTTTCACTAGCGGGGAGAATGAGCAGTTCTTC
CASSVFTSGENEQFF
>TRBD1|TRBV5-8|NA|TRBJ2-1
TGTGCCAGCAGCTGGACAGGGATCAATGAGCAGTTCTTC
CASSWTGINEQFF
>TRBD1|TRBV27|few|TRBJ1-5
TGTGCCAGCAGCTTCGGCTCAACAGGGGCGGTTAGCAATCAGCCCCAGCATTTT
CASSFGSTGAVSNQPQHF
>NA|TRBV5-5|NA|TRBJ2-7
TGTGCCAGCAGCTCCTACGGGGGGCGGGACGAGCAGTACTTC
CASSSYGGRDEQYF
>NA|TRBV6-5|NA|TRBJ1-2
TGTGCCAGCAGTTACCCCGGGAGGGACTATGGCTACACCTTC
CASSYPGRDYGYTF
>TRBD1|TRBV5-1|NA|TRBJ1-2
TGCGCCAGCAGCTCCTTGACAGGGGATGGCTACACCTTC
CASSSLTGDGYTF
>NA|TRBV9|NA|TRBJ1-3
TGTGCCAGCAGCGTAGAACGGGATGCCCAAAGTAACACCATATATTTT
CASSVERDAQSNTIYF
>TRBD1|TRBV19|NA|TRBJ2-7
TGTGCCAGTAGTATCATGACGGGACAGGACTACGAGCAGTACTTC
CASSIMTGQDYEQYF
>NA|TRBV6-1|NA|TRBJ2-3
TGTGCCAGCAGTGCCCTATACTACACAGATACGCAGTATTTT
CASSALYYTDTQYF
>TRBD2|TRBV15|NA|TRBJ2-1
TGTGCCACCAGCAGGGGGGGGATAGCGGAGAGCTCCTACAATGAGCAGTTCTTC
CATSRGGIAESSYNEQFF
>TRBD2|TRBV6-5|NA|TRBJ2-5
TGTGCCAGCAGTTACTCCGGGACTAGCGGGGAAGAGACCCAGTACTTC
CASSYSGTSGEETQYF
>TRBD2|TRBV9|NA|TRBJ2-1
TGTGCCAGCAGCGTCTGGCGGGAGGGCAGCGATGAGCAGTTCTTC
CASSVWREGSDEQFF
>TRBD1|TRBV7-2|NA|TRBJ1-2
TGTGCCAGCAGCACCTACCAGGGGGACTATGGCTACACCTTC
CASSTYQGDYGYTF
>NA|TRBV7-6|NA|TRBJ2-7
TGTGCCAGCAGCCAAAGGATAGGGGGCTCCTACGAGCAGTACTTC
CASSQRIGGSYEQYF
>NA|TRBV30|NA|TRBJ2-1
TGTGCCTGGAGTCCTGACGGGGACAATGAGCAGTTCTTC
CAWSPDGDNEQFF
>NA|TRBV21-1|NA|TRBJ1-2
TGTGCCAGCAGCAAATACAGGGGGCTTAACTATGGCTACACCTTC
CASSKYRGLNYGYTF
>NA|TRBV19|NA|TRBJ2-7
TGTGCCAGTAGCCAGACAGATGTAGCCTACGAGCAGTACTTC
CASSQTDVAYEQYF